The 17 T cell receptor beta chains reported below all come from one sample, sequenced in a study of technical replicates of blood from a few donors. Measured with immunoSEQ multiplex PCR; TCRdb has only the in-frame clones, and not every one. The table lists just over 60,000 clones, more than 75% of them singletons. The sequencing sample was made of PBMCs. These TCRs come from a human donor in good health. Some clones in this sample may be carry-over from other donors' samples.

This chain connects TRBV5-4 to TRBJ2-5; 9 nucleotides align to TRBD1. Germline CDR1 and CDR2: SGHNT and YYREEE (reference sequence). The CDR3 extends over 15 amino acids. The ends lost 7 bases at V and 0 bases at J; junction bases unmatched: 7. In DNA, the CDR3 is TGTGCCAGCGGAAGGACAGGGGAGTACCAAGAGACCCAGTACTTC. Its protein is CASGRTGEYQETQYF.

The V gene is TRBV7-8, the J gene TRBJ2-7, with 12 bases identical to TRBD2. Germline CDR1 and CDR2: SGHVS and FQNEAQ. The J segment lost 2 bases and the V segment lost 5 bases, leaving 4 bases of the junction unmatched. The CDR3 totals 15 residues. The CDR3: CASSIRLAGAYEQYF. The CDR3 DNA sequence: TGTGCCAGCAGCATACGACTAGCGGGAGCCTACGAGCAGTACTTC.

The chain recombines TRBV5-8 with TRBJ1-2; D ambiguous. Trimming stripped 3 bases from V and 0 bases from J, with 12 bases between. CDR1 and CDR2 (germline): SGHTS, YDEGEE. The CDR3 is 15 residues long. The CDR3 loop reads CASSSARVANYGYTF. As DNA, the CDR3 is TGTGCCAGCAGCTCAGCCCGGGTGGCTAACTATGGCTACACCTTC.

The chain's CDR3 is CASSFTGNYEQYF. In DNA form, the CDR3 reads TGTGCCAGCAGCTTCACAGGGAACTACGAGCAGTACTTC. The rearrangement uses TRBV7-9 and TRBJ2-7; tentative D call: TRBD1 (6 bases). The CDR3 contains 13 residues. The germline gives CDR1 SEHNR, CDR2 FQNEAQ (reference sequence). V dropped 3 bases and J dropped 3 bases, with 9 bases sitting between them.

V gene TRBV7-2 combines with J gene TRBJ1-2; D is possibly TRBD1 (5 bases). Trimming removed 3 bases from V and 8 bases from J, with 13 bases in between. Germline V gene lookup returns CDR1 SGHTA and CDR2 FQGNSA. This CDR3 spans 13 amino acids. CDR3 bases: TGTGCCAGCAGCTTCTCAGGGTTCGGCGGCTACACCTTC. Its protein product is CASSFSGFGGYTF.

Only one count was recorded for this clone. This chain connects TRBV7-8 to TRBJ2-1, with 9 bases identical to TRBD2. V trimming: 5 bases; J trimming: 3 bases; junction bases outside the gene matches: 11. The CDR3 covers 17 residues. Germline CDR1 SGHVS, CDR2 FQNEAQ. This chain's CDR3 is CASSPLRLAAFYNEQFF. CDR3 nucleotide sequence: TGTGCCAGCAGCCCCCTCCGACTAGCGGCTTTCTACAATGAGCAGTTCTTC.

The chain is built from TRBV12-5 and TRBJ2-1; D possibly corresponds to TRBD2 (6 bases). V lost 4 bases and J lost 3, with 16 bases in between. Germline CDR1 LGHNT, CDR2 FRNRAP. CDR3 length: 16 residues. CDR3 sequence (DNA): TGTGCTAGTGGTTCCCCTAGAACTAGCTACTACAATGAGCAGTTCTTC. This encodes CASGSPRTSYYNEQFF.

The chain uses TRBV5-4 and TRBJ1-1; 7 bases line up with TRBD1. Per the germline V gene, CDR1 is SGHNT and CDR2 is YYREEE (reference sequence). The CDR3 spans 15 residues. With 4 bases clipped from V and 5 bases from J, the junction kept 11 bases outside the gene matches. CDR3 protein: CASSEGTEVGTEAFF. The CDR3 DNA follows: TGTGCCAGCAGCGAGGGGACAGAGGTAGGGACTGAAGCTTTCTTT.

The rearrangement links TRBV2 to TRBJ2-7, with D possibly TRBD2 on 6 matching bases. Germline V gene lookup returns CDR1 SNHLY and CDR2 FYNNEI. V lost 5 bases and J lost 3, with 11 bases in between. The CDR3 runs 13 residues. CDR3 sequence: CASSWIGGYEQYF. The CDR3 DNA reads as TGTGCCAGCAGTTGGATCGGGGGCTACGAGCAGTACTTC.

This sequence joins TRBV7-2 and TRBJ2-3; D is unresolved. CDR1 SGHTA and CDR2 FQGNSA come from the germline V gene. Trimming took 3 bases from V and 4 from J, leaving 11 bases between them. The CDR3 length is 14 residues. CDR3 residues: CASSFSVPPDTQYF. The CDR3 DNA sequence: TGTGCCAGCAGCTTCTCCGTCCCCCCAGATACGCAGTATTTT.

Points on this clone: Compared with germline, one end of the junction differs, possibly owing to a read error. CDR3 loop: CASSDSGGDTQYF. CDR3 coding DNA: TGTGCCAGCAGTGACTCGGGGGGAGATACGCAGTATTTT. The gene calls are TRBV6-6 and TRBJ2-3, with 7 bases matching TRBD2. CDR3 length: 13 residues. In germline, CDR1 is MNHNY, CDR2 SVGAGI (reference sequence).

This rearrangement joins TRBV5-6 to TRBJ1-4, with a tentative D call TRBD1 (6 bases). V lost 2 bases to trimming and J lost 0 bases, with 14 bases between them. The CDR3 covers 17 residues. The germline V gene has CDR1 SGHDT and CDR2 YYEEEE. The CDR3 bases are TGTGCCAGCAGCTTAACGGGACACCTTGCAACTAATGAAAAACTGTTTTTT. It codes for CASSLTGHLATNEKLFF.

This sequence joins TRBV7-3 and TRBJ2-5, with 7 bases lining up with TRBD1. V lost 1 base to trimming and J lost 4 bases; unmatched junction nucleotides: 9. From germline, CDR1 is SGHTA and CDR2 FQGTGA. The CDR3 consists of 16 residues. CDR3 DNA: TGTGCCAGCAGCTTAAACAGGGGATGGGATGGAGAGACCCAGTACTTC. Translation: CASSLNRGWDGETQYF.

This chain links TRBV7-7 with TRBJ2-5; TRBD1 is a possible D gene (7 bases). Trimming shortened V by 1 base and J by 4 bases, and 16 bases separated the two germline ends. This CDR3 has 16 amino acids. The germline gives CDR1 SSHAT, CDR2 FNYEAQ (reference sequence). Written as DNA, the CDR3 is TGTGCCAGCAGCTTAGACCCCCCAGGGGGGATAGAGACCCAGTACTTC. As protein: CASSLDPPGGIETQYF.

The chain combines TRBV2 with TRBJ1-1; unclear D gene. V lost 2 bases and J lost 1, with 8 bases in between. The CDR3 totals 14 residues. CDR1 is SNHLY, CDR2 FYNNEI, per germline. The CDR3 is CASSERRSNTEAFF. DNA of the CDR3: TGTGCCAGCAGTGAACGCCGGTCGAACACTGAAGCTTTCTTT.

The rearrangement uses TRBV4-1 and TRBJ1-6; TRBD1 agrees at 7 bases. The V and J ends lost 3 bases and 9 bases, in that order; junction bases with no gene match: 8. Per germline, CDR1 MGHRA and CDR2 YSYEKL. The CDR3 loop spans 15 amino acids. CDR3 DNA: TGCGCCAGCAGCCAGACCGGGACAGTACTTTCACCCCTCCACTTT. It is translated as CASSQTGTVLSPLHF.

This chain connects TRBV10-3 to TRBJ2-3; 7 bases align to TRBD1. After removal of 5 bases from V and 6 bases from J, the junction contained 8 bases not matched to a gene. CDR3 length equals 14 residues. From germline, CDR1 is ENHRY and CDR2 SYGVKD. The CDR3 region has the DNA TGTGCCATCAGTAAGGACAGGCCAGGGGATACGCAGTATTTT. Its translation is CAISKDRPGDTQYF.